This T cell receptor (beta chain) appears in the sequencing data of a study of CD8 T cells in Susac syndrome. The multiple sclerosis controls, all treatment-naive patients, had relapsing-remitting disease that was stable or active. Negative isolation yielded the CD8+ and CD4+ T cells, while FACS enriched the TEMRA cells. The CDR3 runs to 16 residues. The germline V and J ends were trimmed by 5 bases and 1 base, with 16 bases remaining between them. Germline assignment: CDR1 SGHVS and CDR2 FNYEAQ. RNA, at about 0.5 to 1 ug, was reverse transcribed with random hexamers. The amplification used immunoSEQ multiplex PCR on TCR beta CDR3; it spanned 54 Vbeta and 13 Jbeta. MiXCR was run by TCRdb on the immunoSEQ multiplex PCR reads, yielding one entry per CDR3 protein. The sample yields approximately 120,000 distinct CDR3 sequences, approximately 93% seen once.

The chain is built from TRBV7-6 and TRBJ2-3; a weak D match, TRBD2 (7 bases). The origin of this receptor is a human donor with multiple sclerosis. The sequenced sample was CD8+ T cells from PBMCs. The CDR3 region is CASSPQLGGGTDTQYF. CDR3 nucleotide sequence: TGTGCCAGCAGCCCCCAGTTAGGGGGGGGCACAGATACGCAGTATTTT.